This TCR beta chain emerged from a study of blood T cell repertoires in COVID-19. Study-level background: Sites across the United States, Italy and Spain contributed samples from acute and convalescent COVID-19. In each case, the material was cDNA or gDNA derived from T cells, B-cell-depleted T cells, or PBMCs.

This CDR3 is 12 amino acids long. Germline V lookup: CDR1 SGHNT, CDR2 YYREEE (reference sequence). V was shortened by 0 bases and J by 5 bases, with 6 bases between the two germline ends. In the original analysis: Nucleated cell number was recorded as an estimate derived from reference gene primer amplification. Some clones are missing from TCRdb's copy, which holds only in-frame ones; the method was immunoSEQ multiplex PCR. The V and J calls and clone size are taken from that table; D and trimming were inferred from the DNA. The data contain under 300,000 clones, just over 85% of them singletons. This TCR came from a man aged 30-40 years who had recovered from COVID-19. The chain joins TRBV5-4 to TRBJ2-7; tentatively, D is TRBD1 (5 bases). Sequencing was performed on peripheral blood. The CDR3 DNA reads TGTGCCAGCAGCTTGGACAGGCACGAGCAGTACTTC. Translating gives CASSLDRHEQYF.